The rows below give T cell receptor beta chains drawn from one sample of a study of PD-1 blockade in classical Hodgkin lymphoma. Repertoires were generated with immunoSEQ multiplex PCR, while TCRdb's copy carries only in-frame clones and drops some. The sample has tens of thousands of clones, 70% to 90% seen once. Sample: peripheral blood mononuclear cells (PBMCs), taken before the second cycle of nivolumab. These receptors came from a human donor with classical Hodgkin lymphoma. Each CDR3 is given with its conserved first and last residue. The order of the fields is CDR3 length, clone size, J gene, V gene, D gene, CDR3 DNA, CDR3 protein. A D gene is named only where the DNA matches it firmly. Some rows mark clone size as missing; the rest say once, few, many or name a class of expanded clone.

13	NA	TRBJ1-1	TRBV6-5	NA	TGTGCCACGTCGCGGACGGTTAACACTGAAGCTTTCTTT	CATSRTVNTEAFF
15	NA	TRBJ2-7	TRBV30	NA	TGTGCCTGGAGTTCGATGACAGGATGGTCCTACGAGCAGTACTTC	CAWSSMTGWSYEQYF
12	NA	TRBJ1-3	TRBV2	NA	TGTGCCAGCAGTGTGTCTGGAAACACCATATATTTT	CASSVSGNTIYF
13	NA	TRBJ2-7	TRBV19	NA	TGTGCCAGTAGTATAGTGGGGTCTCACGAGCAGTACTTC	CASSIVGSHEQYF
15	few	TRBJ2-3	TRBV5-4	NA	TGTGCCAGCAGACGCGTCGGGGGAGGGGGAGATACGCAGTATTTT	CASRRVGGGGDTQYF
15	NA	TRBJ1-5	TRBV30	NA	TGTGCCTGGAGTGTTTGGGAAGGGAGCAATCAGCCCCAGCATTTT	CAWSVWEGSNQPQHF
14	once	TRBJ1-5	TRBV11-2	NA	TGTGCCAGCAGCTTATTGGGAAGCAATCAGCCCCAGCATTTT	CASSLLGSNQPQHF
17	NA	TRBJ1-1	TRBV18	NA	TGTGCCAGCTCACCAGGGGCAGGGAGTTTCCAGCGGACTGAAGCTTTCTTT	CASSPGAGSFQRTEAFF
15	NA	TRBJ1-2	TRBV7-2	NA	TGTGCCAGCAGCAAATTCACCCCTAGGAGAGAAGGCTACACCTTC	CASSKFTPRREGYTF
16	NA	TRBJ1-5	TRBV5-1	NA	TGCGCCAGCGTCCACAAAAGTCGAGGGGGCAATCAGCCCCAGCATTTT	CASVHKSRGGNQPQHF
15	NA	TRBJ1-1	TRBV6-1	NA	TGTGCCAGCACCCTCCTAGGAGGAGGGAACACTGAAGCTTTCTTT	CASTLLGGGNTEAFF
12	NA	TRBJ2-1	TRBV4-1	NA	TGCGCCAGCAGCCAAGACCGGGCTCGGCAGTTCTTC	CASSQDRARQFF